These 8 T cell receptor beta chains were sequenced from one sample in a study of blood T cell repertoires in COVID-19. TCRdb's copy holds only in-frame clones and misses some; the assay was immunoSEQ multiplex PCR. Of some 190,000 clones in the sample, 75% to 85% are singletons; the top ten hold 3.5% to 5.5%. Sequenced sample: PBMCs or T cells enriched from blood (not recorded which). The receptors were sampled from a man aged 30 to 45 with acute COVID-19.

The V and J genes are TRBV7-2 and TRBJ1-1; D uncertain. CDR3 length equals 15 residues. V lost 0 bases and J lost 3, with 11 bases in between. Germline CDR1 SGHTA, CDR2 FQGNSA. CDR3 protein: CASSLAGLGYTEAFF. The CDR3 nucleotides are TGTGCCAGCAGCTTAGCCGGGTTGGGTTACACTGAAGCTTTCTTT.

The V call is TRBV7-2, the J call TRBJ2-7, with D perhaps matching TRBD2 (7 bases). Germline loops: CDR1 SGHTA, CDR2 FQGNSA. This CDR3 has 16 amino acids. The V and J ends lost 6 bases and 2 bases respectively, with 20 bases between them. CDR3 protein: CASSLLGGGGTYEQYF. The CDR3 DNA reads as TGTGCCAGCAGTCTCCTCGGAGGGGGGGGGACCTACGAGCAGTACTTC. The variable domain in full, with the rest retrieved from reference TRBV7-2 and TRBJ2-7, is GAGVSQSPSNKVTEKGKDVELRCDPISGHTALYWYRQSLGQGLEFLIYFQGNSAPDKSGLPSDRFSAERTGGSVSTLTIQRTQQEDSAVYLCASSLLGGGGTYEQYFGPGTRLTVT.

This clone was picked up a small number of times. V and J are TRBV10-2 and TRBJ2-1; 10 nucleotides match TRBD1. The CDR3 has 12 amino acids. From germline, CDR1 is WSHSY and CDR2 SAAADI. V lost 7 bases and J lost 9; bases outside the gene matches: 3. The CDR3, as DNA: TGCGCCAGCACGACAGGGGGCTTTGAGCAGTTCTTC. It yields the protein CASTTGGFEQFF.

This chain joins TRBV18 and TRBJ1-1, with 7 bases identical to TRBD1. CDR1 and CDR2 from the germline V gene are KGHSH and LQKENI. CDR3 length: 15 residues. Unmatched junction bases numbered 7, after V lost 5 bases and J lost 1 base. CDR3 DNA: TGTGCCAGCTCATTTGCGGGACAGCCGAACACTGAAGCTTTCTTT. Translating gives CASSFAGQPNTEAFF.

The chain recombines TRBV20-1 with TRBJ1-1, with D perhaps matching TRBD1 (5 bases). This CDR3 is 14 amino acids long. The germline V and J ends were trimmed by 3 bases and 2 bases, with 13 bases remaining between them. Germline CDR1 reads DFQATT; CDR2 reads SNEGSKA (reference sequence). The CDR3 loop reads CSASLDTLNTEAFF. The CDR3 bases are TGCAGTGCTAGTTTGGACACGCTAAACACTGAAGCTTTCTTT.

The chain couples TRBV29-1 to TRBJ2-1, with a tentative D call TRBD2 (7 bases). This CDR3 has 11 amino acids. V was shortened by 2 bases and J by 14 bases, with 13 bases between the two germline ends. Germline CDR1 is SQVTM and CDR2 is ANQGSEA. CDR3 sequence (DNA): TGCAGCGTTGAAAATGGGGGGGCGAAGTTCTTC. Translation: CSVENGGAKFF.

The chain couples TRBV15 to TRBJ1-5, with 8 positions matching TRBD1. This CDR3 spans 15 amino acids. Germline V gene lookup returns CDR1 LNHNV and CDR2 YYDKDF (reference sequence). Trimming at V came to 1 base and at J to 4 bases, leaving 3 bases not matched to a gene. This CDR3 is CATSRGTGSNQPQHF. The CDR3 bases are TGTGCCACCAGCAGAGGGACAGGGTCAAATCAGCCCCAGCATTTT.

This clone was recorded once. The rearrangement uses TRBV28 and TRBJ2-1; a weak D match, TRBD1 (6 bases). V was clipped by 3 bases and J by 6 bases, with 12 bases between them. Germline V CDR1 and CDR2: MDHEN, SYDVKM. This CDR3 has 14 amino acids. The CDR3 region is CASSFISGVNEQFF. CDR3 DNA: TGTGCCAGCAGTTTTATTTCAGGGGTCAATGAGCAGTTCTTC.